A single sample is the source of the 20 T cell receptor beta chains below, sequenced in a study of cytotoxic CD8 clonotypes in ibrutinib-treated CLL. Here immunoSEQ multiplex PCR was the method, and the copy in TCRdb shows in-frame clones only, minus some. Of approximately 320,000 clones in the sample, 60% to 80% were seen once. The sample consisted of PBMCs, taken after 36 months of ibrutinib treatment. The source is a human donor with chronic lymphocytic leukemia.

This clone was seen once. The V gene is TRBV29-1, the J gene TRBJ2-3, with D unclear. V lost 6 bases to trimming and J lost 1 base, with 14 bases between them. Germline V gene sequence: CDR1 SQVTM, CDR2 ANQGSEA. The CDR3 totals 14 residues. In nucleotides, the CDR3 is TGCAGCGTGTGGGCCCCCTGGGGCACAGATACGCAGTATTTT. Residues: CSVWAPWGTDTQYF.

The CDR3 DNA is TGCAGCACCCAGACAGGGGTCGAGCAGTACTTC. It translates to CSTQTGVEQYF. The chain uses TRBV29-1 and TRBJ2-7, with 8 positions matching TRBD1. V was pared by 8 bases and J by 6 bases, with 6 bases of the junction left unmatched. There are 11 residues in the CDR3. The germline V gene encodes CDR1 SQVTM and CDR2 ANQGSEA.

This clone was detected only once. The V and J genes are TRBV5-6 and TRBJ1-3, with a weak D call TRBD1 (6 bases). The V end was cut by 1 base, the J end by 8 bases, with 16 bases between. The CDR3 is 15 residues long. CDR1 SGHDT and CDR2 YYEEEE come from the germline V gene. CDR3 in amino acids: CASSLFTGLSDTIYF. Here the CDR3 DNA reads TGTGCCAGCAGCTTGTTTACAGGGTTATCAGACACCATATATTTT.

Only a few counts were recorded for this clone. The gene calls are TRBV13 and TRBJ2-5; no clear D gene. Trimming left V 4 bases short and J 5 bases short, with 14 bases between. Per germline, CDR1 PRHDT and CDR2 FYEKMQ (reference sequence). The CDR3 contains 14 residues. This CDR3 reads CASSYPLVRETQYF. The CDR3 nucleotides are TGTGCCAGCAGCTACCCATTAGTGCGGGAGACCCAGTACTTC.

V is TRBV2 and J is TRBJ2-1, with 7 bases matching TRBD1. Trimming at V came to 7 bases and at J to 7 bases, leaving 13 bases not matched to a gene. This CDR3 region has 15 residues. CDR1 and CDR2 (germline): SNHLY, FYNNEI. CDR3 DNA: TGTGCCAGCACCCGAGGCGAAGGGGGCGGAAATGAGCAGTTCTTC. Amino acids: CASTRGEGGGNEQFF.

The rearrangement links TRBV4-1 to TRBJ2-2, with a tentative D call TRBD2 (7 bases). V was clipped by 0 bases and J by 7 bases, with 18 bases between them. This CDR3 comprises 17 residues. Germline V gives CDR1 MGHRA, CDR2 YSYEKL. Here the CDR3 DNA reads TGCGCCAGCAGCCAAGATTATCCCGGGGGGCTGAACGGGGAGCTGTTTTTT. Translation: CASSQDYPGGLNGELFF.

The table lists this clone with a few counts. The J gene is TRBJ2-2, the V gene TRBV15; no clear D gene. The CDR3 is made up of 12 amino acids. The V gene's germline CDR1 is LNHNV and CDR2 YYDKDF (reference sequence). V gave up 0 bases and J gave up 4 bases, with 0 bases separating them. In nucleotides, the CDR3 is TGTGCCACCAGCAGAGACACCGGGGAGCTGTTTTTT. It codes for CATSRDTGELFF.

The V and J genes are TRBV7-6 and TRBJ2-1; the D gene is possibly TRBD2 (6 bases). The CDR3 covers 17 residues. V was trimmed by 2 bases and J by 0 bases, leaving 14 bases between them. Germline-derived CDR1 and CDR2 are SGHVS and FNYEAQ. CDR3 sequence reads: CASSLYGSTSSYNEQFF. The DNA for the CDR3 is TGTGCCAGCAGCTTATACGGGAGTACCAGCTCCTACAATGAGCAGTTCTTC. The full variable domain, its missing parts supplied by reference TRBV7-6 and TRBJ2-1, is GAGVSQSPRYKVTKRGQDVALRCDPISGHVSLYWYRQALGQGPEFLTYFNYEAQQDKSGLPNDRFSAERPEGSISTLTIQRTEQRDSAMYRCASSLYGSTSSYNEQFFGPGTRLTVL.

The chain has TRBV6-5 and TRBJ2-1; TRBD2 agrees at 9 bases. This CDR3 comprises 14 residues. V was pared by 4 bases and J by 8 bases, with 6 bases of the junction left unmatched. CDR1 and CDR2 from the germline V gene are MNHEY and SVGAGI. The CDR3 reads CASSSLAGFDEQFF. DNA for the CDR3: TGTGCCAGCAGTTCCCTAGCGGGATTCGATGAGCAGTTCTTC.

CDR3 in DNA: TGCGCCAGCAGCTTGCCTAGCGGTTCGGGGACCCAGTACTTC. Translating gives CASSLPSGSGTQYF. The chain has TRBV5-1 and TRBJ2-5; 7 bases agree with TRBD2. Trimming took 1 base from V and 7 from J; bases not matched to a gene: 7. The germline gives CDR1 SGHRS, CDR2 YFSETQ. The CDR3 consists of 14 residues. The complete variable domain, with remaining parts taken from reference TRBV5-1 and TRBJ2-5, reads KAGVTQTPRYLIKTRGQQVTLSCSPISGHRSVSWYQQTPGQGLQFLFEYFSETQRNKGNFPGRFSGRQFSNSRSEMNVSTLELGDSALYLCASSLPSGSGTQYFGPGTRLLVL.

The chain joins TRBV11-2 to TRBJ2-7; D possibly corresponds to TRBD1 (6 bases). Germline assignment: CDR1 SGHAT and CDR2 FQNNGV. Trimming pared 1 base from V and 7 bases from J, leaving 8 bases between. The CDR3 sequence is 12 residues long. The CDR3 is CASSLVGGEQYF. DNA for the CDR3: TGTGCCAGCAGCTTAGTAGGGGGTGAGCAGTACTTC.

This clone appeared a single time. The gene calls are TRBV10-3 and TRBJ2-2; D remains ambiguous. V was trimmed by 2 bases and J by 9 bases, leaving 16 bases between them. There are 15 residues in the CDR3. Germline lookup yields CDR1 ENHRY and CDR2 SYGVKD. CDR3 sequence (DNA): TGTGCCATCAGTGAGGGCGAGCCTTTCCGGTGGGAGCTGTTTTTT. Translated: CAISEGEPFRWELFF.

The gene calls are TRBV11-2 and TRBJ2-7; D is possibly TRBD2 (5 bases). Germline V gives CDR1 SGHAT, CDR2 FQNNGV. This CDR3 has 15 amino acids. The V end was cut by 1 base, the J end by 3 bases, with 13 bases between. CDR3 residues: CASSLVVTGSYEQYF. CDR3 DNA sequence: TGTGCCAGCAGCTTAGTTGTTACGGGAAGCTACGAGCAGTACTTC.

The V and J genes are TRBV6-6 and TRBJ1-5; D remains unclear. This CDR3 region has 14 residues. The V and J ends lost 2 bases and 7 bases respectively, with 12 bases between them. Germline CDR1 MNHNY, CDR2 SVGAGI (reference sequence). In DNA form, the CDR3 reads TGTGCCAGCAGTTACGGCACCCTCTTGCAGCCCCAGCATTTT. It is translated as CASSYGTLLQPQHF.

This clone was observed a handful of times. In DNA, the CDR3 is TGTGCCAGTAGTATCGGACAGGGAAATGGCTACACCTTC. Translating gives CASSIGQGNGYTF. This chain connects TRBV19 to TRBJ1-2, with TRBD1 matching 8 bases. The CDR3 covers 13 residues. Germline V lookup: CDR1 LNHDA, CDR2 SQIVND (reference sequence). V gave up 3 bases and J gave up 6 bases; unmatched junction bases: 3.

V gene TRBV6-1 combines with J gene TRBJ1-5; 8 bases agree with TRBD1. The CDR3 has 15 amino acids. Germline CDR1 and CDR2: MNHNS and SASEGT. V was pared by 9 bases and J by 5 bases, with 12 bases of the junction left unmatched. The CDR3 DNA reads as TGTGCCAGTACGGCTTGGACAGGGATTTATCAGCCCCAGCATTTT. Protein: CASTAWTGIYQPQHF.

This clone was observed a few times. The chain joins TRBV7-6 to TRBJ2-3; D gene uncertain. Germline V gene lookup returns CDR1 SGHVS and CDR2 FNYEAQ. The CDR3 has 14 residues. Between the trimmed V and J ends, which lost 0 bases and 4 bases, there was a span of 8 bases. DNA for the CDR3: TGTGCCAGCAGCTTAGCGCAGGCAGCAGATACGCAGTATTTT. Its protein is CASSLAQAADTQYF.

The chain uses TRBV10-3 and TRBJ2-7; 9 bases are a match to TRBD1. Trimming at V came to 2 bases and at J to 0 bases, leaving 8 bases not matched to a gene. Germline V CDR1 and CDR2: ENHRY, SYGVKD. The length of the CDR3 is 17 residues. The CDR3 reads CAISEDRGLANSYEQYF. Here the CDR3 DNA reads TGTGCCATCAGTGAGGACAGGGGGTTGGCGAACTCCTACGAGCAGTACTTC.

The chain has TRBV7-4 and TRBJ1-1, with TRBD1 matching over 7 bases. V lost 2 bases and J lost 3; bases outside the gene matches: 6. This CDR3 spans 15 amino acids. Germline CDR1 SGHVT, CDR2 SQSDAQ. This CDR3 is CASSLLAGGDTEAFF. The CDR3 nucleotides read TGTGCCAGCAGCTTATTGGCAGGGGGGGACACTGAAGCTTTCTTT.

This clone was seen more than once but under ten times. The chain employs TRBV19 and TRBJ1-4, with D possibly being TRBD1 (6 bases). The V gene lost 8 bases and the J gene lost 12 bases, with 13 bases spanning the gap. Germline values: CDR1 LNHDA, CDR2 SQIVND (reference sequence). This CDR3 comprises 11 residues. The CDR3 region is CASSNREELFF. As DNA, the CDR3 is TGTGCCAGTTCAAACAGGGAGGAACTGTTTTTT.